This entry lists 22 T cell receptor beta chains sequenced from one sample in a study of blood T cell repertoires in COVID-19. Profiled with immunoSEQ multiplex PCR; TCRdb holds only in-frame clones, not every one. This table holds roughly 220,000 clones, around four fifths found once. Material for sequencing was peripheral blood. These receptors originate from an elderly woman with COVID-19, enrolled during active disease.

The chain combines TRBV9 with TRBJ2-7, with 9 nucleotides matching TRBD2. Losses at the gene ends were 0 bases for V and 10 bases for J; bases not matched to a gene: 8. There are 14 residues in the CDR3. CDR1 and CDR2 (germline): SGDLS, YYNGEE. The CDR3 region is CASSVETSGPLQYF. The CDR3 DNA sequence: TGTGCCAGCAGCGTAGAAACTAGCGGGCCACTTCAGTACTTC.

This clone was seen a single time. The J gene is TRBJ2-3, the V gene TRBV10-3; D unresolved. The CDR3 runs 14 residues. V was cut by 3 bases and J by 0 bases, with 7 bases left in between. The germline CDR1 and CDR2 sequences are ENHRY and SYGVKD. CDR3 nucleotide sequence: TGTGCCATCAGTGACTCCGGGAGCACAGATACGCAGTATTTT. Its translation is CAISDSGSTDTQYF.

Notes on this clone: The sample has other DNA sequences that encode this CDR3 too. The V and J genes are TRBV5-4 and TRBJ1-1; D might be TRBD1 (6 bases). CDR3 length equals 13 residues. Trimming stripped 4 bases from V and 1 base from J, with 8 bases between. Germline V gene sequence: CDR1 SGHNT, CDR2 YYREEE (reference sequence). CDR3 DNA: TGTGCCAGCAGCCTGGACAGGAACACTGAAGCTTTCTTT. Residues: CASSLDRNTEAFF.

This chain links TRBV19 with TRBJ1-2; D unclear. The CDR3 length is 13 residues. V was shortened by 2 bases and J by 11 bases, with 15 bases between the two germline ends. Germline V lookup: CDR1 LNHDA, CDR2 SQIVND (reference sequence). CDR3 region: CASSIRQGRRYTF. In DNA, the CDR3 is TGTGCCAGTAGTATACGTCAAGGGAGAAGGTACACCTTC.

The chain carries TRBV5-1 and TRBJ1-1, with D perhaps matching TRBD1 (5 bases). The germline CDR1 and CDR2 sequences are SGHRS and YFSETQ. V shed 8 bases and J shed 2 bases, with 19 bases lying between them. The CDR3 length is 15 residues. DNA of the CDR3: TGCGCCAGTCGTCCAGGGCGGGACGCCAACACTGAAGCTTTCTTT. Translated: CASRPGRDANTEAFF.

The chain recombines TRBV7-2 with TRBJ1-5, with 9 bases aligning to TRBD1. CDR1 is SGHTA, CDR2 FQGNSA, per germline. The CDR3 is 15 amino acids. V shed 3 bases and J 6 bases; nucleotides not matched to a gene: 6. CDR3 residues: CASSFGTGIGQPQHF. CDR3 nucleotides: TGTGCCAGCAGCTTTGGGACAGGGATCGGTCAGCCCCAGCATTTT.

V usage is TRBV30 and J usage is TRBJ2-5, with D possibly matching TRBD1 (5 bases). From germline, CDR1 is GTSNPN and CDR2 SVGIG (reference sequence). This CDR3 spans 13 amino acids. Trimming left V 1 base short and J 2 bases short, with 8 bases between. The CDR3 here is CAWSEGFQETQYF. The CDR3 DNA is TGTGCCTGGAGTGAGGGGTTTCAAGAGACCCAGTACTTC.

This sequence joins TRBV6-5 and TRBJ1-4; D gene unclear. Trimming cost V 8 bases and J 8 bases, with 18 bases left between them. Germline V gene sequence: CDR1 MNHEY, CDR2 SVGAGI. The CDR3 sequence is 14 residues long. CDR3 sequence: CASSSGGSGEKLFF. CDR3 bases: TGTGCCAGCTCCTCAGGCGGCTCGGGAGAAAAACTGTTTTTT.

V is TRBV2 and J is TRBJ1-3, with D unclear. This CDR3 has 12 residues. V lost 6 bases and J lost 5, with 8 bases in between. From germline, CDR1 is SNHLY and CDR2 FYNNEI. In DNA, the CDR3 is TGTGCCAGCAGCGCAGAAAGAAACACCATATATTTT. Translating gives CASSAERNTIYF.

In its sample, this clone was seen once. This chain links TRBV5-1 with TRBJ1-2; 7 positions agree with TRBD1. This CDR3 contains 13 residues. The junction had 7 bases not matched to a gene; V was cut back by 4 bases and J by 7 bases. Germline CDR1 is SGHRS and CDR2 is YFSETQ. The CDR3 DNA is TGCGCCAGCAGCGCCGGGACAGATGTTGGCTACACCTTC. It translates to CASSAGTDVGYTF. The full variable domain, with the rest looked up from reference TRBV5-1 and TRBJ1-2, is KAGVTQTPRYLIKTRGQQVTLSCSPISGHRSVSWYQQTPGQGLQFLFEYFSETQRNKGNFPGRFSGRQFSNSRSEMNVSTLELGDSALYLCASSAGTDVGYTFGSGTRLTVV.

This rearrangement joins TRBV19 to TRBJ2-1; 10 nucleotides match TRBD2. CDR1 is LNHDA, CDR2 SQIVND, per germline (reference sequence). Unmatched junction bases numbered 3, after V lost 6 bases and J lost 7 bases. The CDR3 is 13 residues long. CDR3 protein: CASRISGGNEQFF. CDR3 nucleotides: TGTGCCAGTAGAATTAGCGGGGGGAATGAGCAGTTCTTC.

This clone was seen a single time. The rearrangement joins TRBV28 to TRBJ2-7; the match to TRBD2 covers 11 bases. Trimming at V came to 5 bases and at J to 1 base, leaving 7 bases not matched to a gene. CDR1 is MDHEN, CDR2 SYDVKM, per germline. The CDR3 consists of 16 residues. The CDR3 DNA follows: TGTGCCAGCAGTGATCAGACTAGCGGGGCTTCCTACGAGCAGTACTTC. Its translation is CASSDQTSGASYEQYF.

The rearrangement links TRBV3-1 (or the pseudogene TRBV3-2) to TRBJ1-2, with D possibly matching TRBD1 (5 bases). Germline CDR1 is LGHDT and CDR2 is YNNKEL (reference sequence). Between the trimmed V and J ends, which lost 6 bases and 4 bases, there was a span of 12 bases. The CDR3 runs 13 residues. CDR3 in DNA: TGTGCCAGCAGACCGCACGGGGGCTATGGCTACACCTTC. This sequence encodes CASRPHGGYGYTF.

This sequence joins TRBV2 and TRBJ1-1, with 8 bases lining up with TRBD1. The CDR3 extends over 16 amino acids. V dropped 7 bases and J dropped 6; count of bases not matched to a gene: 16. Germline CDR1 is SNHLY and CDR2 is FYNNEI. The CDR3: CASTPGGRGYTAEAFF. Here the CDR3 DNA reads TGTGCCAGCACTCCAGGGGGCAGGGGTTATACGGCTGAAGCTTTCTTT.

The CDR3 nucleotides are TGTGCCACCAGCAGATGGGACTCAGGAAACACCATATATTTT. It codes for CATSRWDSGNTIYF. The chain links TRBV15 to TRBJ1-3; perhaps TRBD1 as D (5 bases). The V gene lost 2 bases and the J gene lost 4 bases, with 9 bases spanning the gap. CDR3 length: 14 residues. Germline CDR1 LNHNV, CDR2 YYDKDF (reference sequence). Using reference TRBV15 and TRBJ1-3 for the parts outside the CDR3, the full variable domain is DAMVIQNPRYQVTQFGKPVTLSCSQTLNHNVMYWYQQKSSQAPKLLFHYYDKDFNNEADTPDNFQSRRPNTSFCFLDIRSPGLGDTAMYLCATSRWDSGNTIYFGEGSWLTVV.

This clone has only a few counts. This chain joins TRBV7-2 and TRBJ2-7; D unclear. In germline, CDR1 is SGHTA, CDR2 FQGNSA. The CDR3 is 15 amino acids. Trimming removed 1 base from V and 2 bases from J, with 12 bases in between. The CDR3 protein is CASSLGGSFTYEQYF. CDR3 DNA: TGTGCCAGCAGCTTAGGCGGATCCTTCACCTACGAGCAGTACTTC.

The chain carries TRBV29-1 and TRBJ1-1; D call uncertain. This CDR3 region has 13 residues. Trimming cost V 7 bases and J 1 base, with 13 bases left between them. Germline loops: CDR1 SQVTM, CDR2 ANQGSEA. CDR3 sequence reads: CSADQAPNTEAFF. The CDR3 DNA reads TGCAGCGCCGACCAGGCACCGAACACTGAAGCTTTCTTT.

V usage is TRBV29-1 and J usage is TRBJ2-7; D is unclear. The CDR3 covers 13 residues. The V and J ends lost 0 bases and 6 bases respectively, with 12 bases between them. The germline V gene has CDR1 SQVTM and CDR2 ANQGSEA. The DNA of the CDR3 is TGCAGCGTTGAAGATGCCACAATCCCCGAGCAGTACTTC. Protein: CSVEDATIPEQYF.

The chain has TRBV6-5 and TRBJ1-6; D unclear. CDR3 length: 14 amino acids. CDR1 MNHEY and CDR2 SVGAGI come from the germline V gene. The V and J ends lost 6 bases and 7 bases respectively, with 13 bases between them. CDR3 residues: CASRAPEVNSPLHF. The CDR3 DNA is TGTGCCAGCAGGGCCCCGGAGGTCAATTCACCCCTCCACTTT.

V gene TRBV5-1 combines with J gene TRBJ1-3; perhaps TRBD1 as D (5 bases). The CDR3 is made up of 13 amino acids. Trimming cost V 5 bases and J 3 bases, with 9 bases left between them. Germline assignment: CDR1 SGHRS and CDR2 YFSETQ. The CDR3 here is CASSAGLGNTIYF. The CDR3 DNA reads as TGCGCCAGCAGTGCAGGGCTTGGAAACACCATATATTTT.

This clone was observed a handful of times. The chain couples TRBV4-1 to TRBJ1-5; 7 nucleotides line up with TRBD1. The CDR3 sequence is 19 residues long. Germline V gives CDR1 MGHRA, CDR2 YSYEKL. With V trimmed by 4 bases and J by 7 bases, 22 bases remained unmatched. The CDR3 region is CASSPKETGKELGAQPQHF. DNA of the CDR3: TGCGCCAGCAGCCCCAAGGAGACAGGGAAGGAGTTAGGTGCCCAGCCCCAGCATTTT.

This clone was observed a few times. The V and J genes are TRBV18 and TRBJ1-2, with D maybe TRBD1 (5 bases). Deletions cut 8 bases from V and 8 bases from J, with 18 bases between. The CDR3 is 13 residues long. CDR1 is KGHSH and CDR2 is LQKENI in the germline V gene. CDR3 coding DNA: TGTGCCAGCCGTGCCAGGGAATCCCGCGGCTACACCTTC. Protein product: CASRARESRGYTF.